These 31 T cell receptor beta chains were all obtained from the same sample, sequenced in a study of blood T cell repertoires in COVID-19. Libraries were prepared by immunoSEQ multiplex PCR; TCRdb keeps only in-frame clonotypes and omits some of them. This table has hundreds of thousands of clones, approximately 86% appearing once. Sequencing was performed on peripheral blood. The receptors were gathered from a woman in her sixties or seventies with COVID-19, enrolled during active disease.

The chain employs TRBV5-8 and TRBJ2-1, with D maybe TRBD1 (5 bases). With 2 bases removed from V and 0 bases from J, the gap between germline ends came to 6 bases. The CDR3 contains 14 residues. In germline, CDR1 is SGHTS, CDR2 YDEGEE. CDR3 nucleotide sequence: TGTGCCAGCAGCTTAAGGGGCTCCTACAATGAGCAGTTCTTC. This encodes CASSLRGSYNEQFF.

The CDR3 here is CASSPGVKSGELFF. CDR3 nucleotide sequence: TGTGCCAGCAGCCCAGGGGTTAAGTCCGGGGAGCTGTTTTTT. This chain connects TRBV11-2 to TRBJ2-2; a weak D match, TRBD1 (6 bases). The CDR3 contains 14 residues. Germline V gives CDR1 SGHAT, CDR2 FQNNGV. The germline V and J ends were trimmed by 5 bases and 6 bases, with 13 bases remaining between them.

The V and J genes are TRBV10-3 and TRBJ2-2; D remains ambiguous. Germline loops: CDR1 ENHRY, CDR2 SYGVKD. V lost 10 bases, J lost 2 bases, and 11 bases lay in between. The CDR3 runs to 13 residues. The CDR3: CATQEGNTGELFF. The CDR3 DNA reads as TGTGCCACCCAGGAAGGCAACACCGGGGAGCTGTTTTTT.

The chain combines TRBV18 with TRBJ2-7; tentatively, D is TRBD2 (7 bases). Germline lookup yields CDR1 KGHSH and CDR2 LQKENI. This CDR3 has 13 amino acids. Trimming took off 6 bases at V and 6 bases at J, with 15 bases between the two ends. The CDR3 loop reads CASSLDGGLEQYF. The CDR3, as DNA: TGTGCCAGCTCCCTCGACGGGGGGCTCGAGCAGTACTTC.

This sequence joins TRBV5-4 and TRBJ1-6; D is perhaps TRBD1 (5 bases). Germline loops: CDR1 SGHNT, CDR2 YYREEE (reference sequence). The CDR3 has 15 amino acids. Trimming removed 4 bases from V and 10 bases from J, with 18 bases in between. The CDR3 loop is CASSLNRLGNSPLHF. In DNA form, the CDR3 reads TGTGCCAGCAGCCTGAACAGGCTAGGGAACTCACCCCTCCACTTT. Filled out from reference TRBV5-4 and TRBJ1-6, the complete variable domain reads ETGVTQSPTHLIKTRGQQVTLRCSSQSGHNTVSWYQQALGQGPQFIFQYYREEENGRGNFPPRFSGLQFPNYSSELNVNALELDDSALYLCASSLNRLGNSPLHFGNGTRLTVT.

J is TRBJ1-1 and V is TRBV6-6; TRBD1 matches 10 bases. Germline assignment: CDR1 MNHNY and CDR2 SVGAGI (reference sequence). Trimming at V came to 3 bases and at J to 5 bases, leaving 6 bases not matched to a gene. CDR3 size: 15 residues. CDR3 nucleotide sequence: TGTGCCAGCAGTTATGGGACAGGGGTTTGGACTGAAGCTTTCTTT. It codes for CASSYGTGVWTEAFF.

This clone was detected a few times. V and J are TRBV9 and TRBJ2-2; D possibly corresponds to TRBD1 (5 bases). V dropped 4 bases and J dropped 4 bases, with 17 bases sitting between them. There are 16 residues in the CDR3. From germline, CDR1 is SGDLS and CDR2 YYNGEE. DNA of the CDR3: TGTGCCAGCAGCCCCCAACAGGACATTTCCACCGGGGAGCTGTTTTTT. Translation gives CASSPQQDISTGELFF.

The chain has TRBV6-5 and TRBJ1-2; TRBD1 might be the D (5 bases). Germline CDR1 MNHEY, CDR2 SVGAGI. Trimming shortened V by 4 bases and J by 5 bases, and 14 bases separated the two germline ends. The CDR3 runs 14 residues. The CDR3: CASSFDRVSYGYTF. For the CDR3, the DNA is TGTGCCAGCAGTTTCGACAGAGTAAGTTATGGCTACACCTTC.

The chain joins TRBV11-1 to TRBJ2-2, with a possible D match to TRBD1 (5 bases). This CDR3 spans 16 amino acids. V was clipped by 4 bases and J by 2 bases, with 14 bases between them. The V gene's germline CDR1 is SGHAT and CDR2 FQDESV (reference sequence). CDR3 in amino acids: CASSSPTTENTGELFF. CDR3 coding DNA: TGTGCCAGCAGCTCCCCCACGACAGAAAACACCGGGGAGCTGTTTTTT.

The chain uses TRBV7-3 and TRBJ2-1; 7 bases align to TRBD2. This CDR3 spans 13 amino acids. With 2 bases clipped from V and 9 bases from J, the junction kept 4 bases outside the gene matches. Per the germline V gene, CDR1 is SGHTA and CDR2 is FQGTGA. In DNA, the CDR3 is TGTGCCAGCAGCTTAGCGGGCGGGAGTGAGCAGTTCTTC. It codes for CASSLAGGSEQFF.

The J gene is TRBJ1-2, the V gene TRBV5-1, with 8 bases that match TRBD1. Germline V gene sequence: CDR1 SGHRS, CDR2 YFSETQ. The CDR3 consists of 14 residues. Losses at the gene ends were 0 bases for V and 7 bases for J; bases not matched to a gene: 5. CDR3: CASSLGGQASGYTF. DNA of the CDR3: TGCGCCAGCAGCTTGGGGGGACAGGCCTCTGGCTACACCTTC. Drawing the rest from reference TRBV5-1 and TRBJ1-2, the complete variable domain is KAGVTQTPRYLIKTRGQQVTLSCSPISGHRSVSWYQQTPGQGLQFLFEYFSETQRNKGNFPGRFSGRQFSNSRSEMNVSTLELGDSALYLCASSLGGQASGYTFGSGTRLTVV.

The rearrangement joins TRBV4-2 to TRBJ1-1; maybe TRBD1 (6 bases). With 2 bases removed from V and 5 bases from J, the gap between germline ends came to 15 bases. The germline gives CDR1 LGHNA, CDR2 YNFKEQ. CDR3 length equals 15 residues. CDR3 in DNA: TGTGCCAGCAGCCAACAAGAGGGGGTCGAGACTGAAGCTTTCTTT. Its protein product is CASSQQEGVETEAFF.

The chain uses TRBV11-3 and TRBJ2-5, with D possibly being TRBD1 (6 bases). The CDR3 sequence is 16 residues long. Per germline, CDR1 SGHNT and CDR2 YENEEA. Trimming shortened V by 0 bases and J by 0 bases, and 11 bases separated the two germline ends. The CDR3: CASSLDGQKYQETQYF. The CDR3 DNA is TGTGCCAGCAGCTTAGATGGACAGAAGTACCAAGAGACCCAGTACTTC.

In its sample, this clone was seen a few times. This chain joins TRBV3-1 (or the pseudogene TRBV3-2) and TRBJ2-1; 7 bases agree with TRBD2. The CDR3 is 13 residues long. CDR1 LGHDT and CDR2 YNNKEL come from the germline V gene (reference sequence). With V trimmed by 4 bases and J by 11 bases, 8 bases remained unmatched. The CDR3 sequence: CASSRPPGLKQFF. DNA of the CDR3: TGTGCCAGCAGCCGTCCGCCGGGACTAAAGCAGTTCTTC.

The J gene is TRBJ2-2, the V gene TRBV11-2; TRBD2 aligns across 13 bases. The CDR3 contains 18 residues. J lost 6 bases, V lost 5 bases, and 12 bases had no gene match. In germline, CDR1 is SGHAT, CDR2 FQNNGV. The CDR3 DNA reads as TGTGCCAGCAGCCGCTCCCTGACTAGCGGGGGGCGGGCCGGGGAGCTGTTTTTT. This sequence encodes CASSRSLTSGGRAGELFF.

V and J are TRBV4-1 and TRBJ2-7; 8 bases are a match to TRBD2. CDR1 is MGHRA, CDR2 YSYEKL, per germline. The CDR3 contains 19 residues. The V gene end was trimmed by 4 bases and the J gene end by 3 bases; junction bases not matched to a gene: 20. CDR3 sequence reads: CASSREGPRRAGDHYEQYF. CDR3 nucleotides: TGCGCCAGCAGCCGCGAAGGACCTAGGAGAGCGGGGGACCACTACGAGCAGTACTTC.

J is TRBJ1-2 and V is TRBV4-3; D unclear. Germline V gene lookup returns CDR1 LGHNA and CDR2 YSLEER. V shed 4 bases and J shed 3 bases, with 12 bases lying between them. The CDR3 runs to 14 residues. The CDR3 DNA is TGCGCCAGCAGCCGGGAGCGCAATGACTATGGCTACACCTTC. Translation gives CASSRERNDYGYTF.

The genes are TRBV7-2 and TRBJ1-1; no firm D call. The CDR3 runs 15 residues. V was pared by 5 bases and J by 1 base, with 14 bases between. CDR1 is SGHTA, CDR2 FQGNSA, per germline. The CDR3 DNA sequence: TGTGCCAGCAGCCCGCTTGAGGTAGCGAACACTGAAGCTTTCTTT. This gives the protein CASSPLEVANTEAFF.

The DNA for the CDR3 is TGTGCCAGCAGCTTGGATCGAGGCCCTGGAGGAGCTTTCTTT. Translation gives CASSLDRGPGGAFF. The chain links TRBV5-6 to TRBJ1-1, with no clear D. The germline V gene has CDR1 SGHDT and CDR2 YYEEEE. The CDR3 runs 14 residues. V was trimmed by 0 bases and J by 10 bases, leaving 16 bases between them.

The chain links TRBV30 to TRBJ2-7, with D possibly matching TRBD2 (6 bases). The ends were cut back, 5 bases at V and 4 bases at J, with 21 bases in the middle. Germline assignment: CDR1 GTSNPN and CDR2 SVGIG (reference sequence). The CDR3 is 15 amino acids. CDR3 sequence reads: CAWVRKGGGRYEQYF. CDR3 nucleotide sequence: TGTGCCTGGGTAAGGAAGGGAGGTGGAAGGTACGAGCAGTACTTC.

J is TRBJ2-2 and V is TRBV6-5; D uncertain. V was pared by 4 bases and J by 0 bases, with 3 bases between. Germline loops: CDR1 MNHEY, CDR2 SVGAGI. This CDR3 has 13 residues. The CDR3 bases are TGTGCCAGCAGTTTTACGAACACCGGGGAGCTGTTTTTT. As protein: CASSFTNTGELFF.

This rearrangement joins TRBV25-1 to TRBJ2-2; D is ambiguous. Trimming cost V 2 bases and J 4 bases, with 8 bases left between them. Germline V lookup: CDR1 MGHDK, CDR2 SYGVNS. There are 14 residues in the CDR3. Here the CDR3 reads CASSEELLTGELFF. The CDR3, as DNA: TGTGCCAGCAGTGAAGAACTCCTCACCGGGGAGCTGTTTTTT.

V and J are TRBV3-1 (or the pseudogene TRBV3-2) and TRBJ2-3, with D possibly matching TRBD2 (5 bases). Germline assignment: CDR1 LGHDT and CDR2 YNNKEL (reference sequence). This CDR3 contains 14 residues. V dropped 4 bases and J dropped 2 bases, with 10 bases sitting between them. The CDR3 nucleotides are TGTGCCAGCAGCCCTGGAGGCTTCACAGATACGCAGTATTTT. It specifies CASSPGGFTDTQYF.

This chain joins TRBV5-6 and TRBJ2-7; no clear D gene. V lost 1 base to trimming and J lost 8 bases, with 19 bases between them. The CDR3 totals 15 residues. Germline lookup yields CDR1 SGHDT and CDR2 YYEEEE. The CDR3 DNA reads as TGTGCCAGCAGCTTGATTTCCCTCGTGACTTCGAAGCAGTACTTC. Translated: CASSLISLVTSKQYF.

This chain links TRBV20-1 with TRBJ1-1; the D is unclear. Trimming removed 8 bases at V and 1 base at J, with 8 bases between. Germline V CDR1 and CDR2: DFQATT, SNEGSKA (reference sequence). This CDR3 has 11 amino acids. The chain's CDR3 is CSWEGNTEAFF. The CDR3 nucleotides are TGCAGTTGGGAGGGGAACACTGAAGCTTTCTTT.

This chain links TRBV12-3 or TRBV12-4 with TRBJ1-5, with unresolved D. The CDR3 loop spans 13 amino acids. Trimming took 3 bases from V and 4 from J, leaving 7 bases between them. CDR3 DNA: TGTGCCAGCAGTTTCGAACAGAATCAGCCCCAGCATTTT. Amino acid sequence: CASSFEQNQPQHF.

The chain combines TRBV27 with TRBJ2-2; TRBD2 matches at 14 bases. Germline-derived CDR1 and CDR2 are MNHEY and SMNVEV (reference sequence). This CDR3 is 19 amino acids long. Unmatched junction bases numbered 7, after V lost 3 bases and J lost 1 base. The CDR3 DNA sequence: TGTGCCAGCAGTTTGTTTGGACTAGCGGGGGGACAGAACACCGGGGAGCTGTTTTTT. As protein: CASSLFGLAGGQNTGELFF.

This clone appeared a single time. CDR3 amino acids: CATSREARATNEKLFF. Here the CDR3 DNA reads TGTGCCACCAGCAGAGAGGCCAGGGCAACTAATGAAAAACTGTTTTTT. This rearrangement joins TRBV15 to TRBJ1-4, with D possibly TRBD1 on 5 matching bases. Trimming pared 0 bases from V and 0 bases from J, leaving 8 bases between. Germline CDR1 and CDR2: LNHNV and YYDKDF (reference sequence). The CDR3 is made up of 16 amino acids.

This chain connects TRBV14 to TRBJ1-2; perhaps TRBD1 as D (5 bases). CDR3 length: 15 residues. Germline lookup yields CDR1 SGHDN and CDR2 FVKESK. Trimming pared 0 bases from V and 3 bases from J, leaving 11 bases between. This CDR3 reads CASSQEAIQDYGYTF. Written as DNA, the CDR3 is TGTGCCAGCAGCCAAGAAGCTATACAGGACTATGGCTACACCTTC.

The V and J genes are TRBV27 and TRBJ1-5; D unresolved. The CDR3 loop spans 14 amino acids. CDR1 is MNHEY, CDR2 SMNVEV, per germline (reference sequence). Trimming stripped 1 base from V and 6 bases from J, with 10 bases between. The CDR3 bases are TGTGCCAGCAGTTTATACGGGATAGGTCAGCCCCAGCATTTT. This codes for CASSLYGIGQPQHF.

The chain couples TRBV4-1 to TRBJ2-1; 10 nucleotides agree with TRBD2. The CDR3 is made up of 17 amino acids. Germline CDR1 and CDR2: MGHRA and YSYEKL. V shed 0 bases, J shed 8 bases, and the junction held 10 bases outside the gene matches. CDR3 sequence reads: CASSQENTGLAPDEQFF. The CDR3 nucleotides are TGCGCCAGCAGCCAAGAAAATACGGGACTAGCGCCGGATGAGCAGTTCTTC.